The entry below describes one T cell receptor beta chain. Its target is not known. These data originate in a study of cytomegalovirus exposure and HLA in healthy donors. Study findings and constraints: Sequencing had likely introduced a cluster of highly shared sequence variants as an artifact. Available immune exposure information covered CMV serostatus only. In a later analysis, TCR beta V- and J-gene trimming showed a link to a missense DCLRE1C variant.

V trimming: 4 bases; J trimming: 7 bases; junction bases outside the gene matches: 13. Germline V gives CDR1 SGDLS, CDR2 YYNGEE. The CDR3 spans 16 residues. Donors had nominal health at sampling but likely had unrecorded immune exposures. PCR used 60 Vbeta primers and 13 Jbeta primers. Using immunoSEQ multiplex PCR, the repertoire was profiled, and TCRdb retains in-frame clones only, with some absent. This sample has about 84,000 clones; around 89% occur once, and the top ten carry about 2.5%. The gene calls are TRBV9 and TRBJ1-4, with 7 bases identical to TRBD1. Material for sequencing was PBMCs. This receptor was identified in a man between 18 and 35 years old in good health and CMV-seronegative. The CDR3 sequence: CASSTLTGKGFEKLFF. Here the CDR3 DNA reads TGTGCCAGCAGCACCCTGACAGGGAAGGGTTTTGAAAAACTGTTTTTT.